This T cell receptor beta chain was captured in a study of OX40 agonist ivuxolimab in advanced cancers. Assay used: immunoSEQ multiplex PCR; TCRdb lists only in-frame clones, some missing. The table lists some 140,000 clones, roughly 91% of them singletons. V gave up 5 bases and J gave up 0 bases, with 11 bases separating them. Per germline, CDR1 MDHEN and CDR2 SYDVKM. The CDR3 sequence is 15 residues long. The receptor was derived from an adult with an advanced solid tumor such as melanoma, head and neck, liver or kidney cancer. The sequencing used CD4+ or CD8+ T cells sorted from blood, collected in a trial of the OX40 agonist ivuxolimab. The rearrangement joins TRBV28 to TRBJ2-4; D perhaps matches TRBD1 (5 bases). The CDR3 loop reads CASSPDRIAKNIQYF. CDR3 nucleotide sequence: TGTGCCAGCAGTCCTGACAGAATAGCCAAAAACATTCAGTACTTC.